This T cell receptor beta chain was sequenced during a study of blood T cell repertoires in COVID-19. Profiling relied on immunoSEQ multiplex PCR, and the TCRdb table lists in-frame clones only, not all of them. Of 210,000 or so clones in the sample, approximately 91% are singletons; the top ten hold approximately 7%. Trimming took 6 bases from V and 9 from J, leaving 18 bases between them. CDR3 size: 15 residues. CDR1 and CDR2 (germline): MNHEY, SMNVEV (reference sequence). Sequencing was done on a sample of peripheral blood. V and J are TRBV27 and TRBJ1-6, with D maybe TRBD1 (5 bases). This TCR was sampled from a middle-aged man with acute or convalescent COVID-19. Written as DNA, the CDR3 is TGTGCCAGCAGCTTCCGGGGGTTTGGAGGTTCACCCCTCCACTTT. Translating it yields CASSFRGFGGSPLHF.